The 12 T cell receptor beta chains below come from one sample, sequenced in a study of blood T cell repertoires in COVID-19. Only in-frame clones appear in the TCRdb table, and some are missing; sequencing was by immunoSEQ multiplex PCR. The sample yields hundreds of thousands of clones, 82% seen once. The sample taken for sequencing was peripheral blood. The receptors come from a woman older than 75 with acute or convalescent COVID-19.

J is TRBJ2-5 and V is TRBV2, with 11 bases lining up with TRBD2. CDR1 SNHLY and CDR2 FYNNEI come from the germline V gene. Unmatched junction bases numbered 0, after V lost 4 bases and J lost 2 bases. The CDR3 has 14 amino acids. CDR3 coding DNA: TGTGCCAGCAGTGCTAGCGGGAGGCAAGAGACCCAGTACTTC. Amino acids: CASSASGRQETQYF.

The J gene is TRBJ2-7, the V gene TRBV7-2; no reliable D call. The CDR3 totals 13 residues. CDR1 is SGHTA, CDR2 FQGNSA, per germline. Trimming removed 5 bases at V and 4 bases at J, with 12 bases between. Here the CDR3 reads CASSRNGGYEQYF. The CDR3 DNA sequence: TGTGCCAGCAGCCGGAATGGCGGTTACGAGCAGTACTTC.

The chain joins TRBV5-6 to TRBJ2-5, with TRBD1 matching over 11 bases. Germline CDR1 is SGHDT and CDR2 is YYEEEE. V trimming: 0 bases; J trimming: 5 bases; junction bases outside the gene matches: 6. This CDR3 spans 16 amino acids. This CDR3 reads CASSLGTGGAGETQYF. DNA of the CDR3: TGTGCCAGCAGCTTGGGGACAGGGGGCGCCGGGGAGACCCAGTACTTC. The complete variable domain, with remaining parts taken from reference TRBV5-6 and TRBJ2-5, reads DAGVTQSPTHLIKTRGQQVTLRCSPKSGHDTVSWYQQALGQGPQFIFQYYEEEERQRGNFPDRFSGHQFPNYSSELNVNALLLGDSALYLCASSLGTGGAGETQYFGPGTRLLVL.

This chain connects TRBV27 to TRBJ1-5; 7 bases are a match to TRBD1. CDR1 is MNHEY, CDR2 SMNVEV, per germline (reference sequence). This CDR3 contains 13 residues. Trimming took 6 bases from V and 5 from J; bases not matched to a gene: 4. CDR3 sequence: CASSRDRYQPQHF. For the CDR3, the DNA is TGTGCCAGCAGCCGGGACAGATATCAGCCCCAGCATTTT.

The chain employs TRBV9 and TRBJ2-7; 8 bases are shared with TRBD1. CDR3 length: 15 amino acids. Germline V CDR1 and CDR2: SGDLS, YYNGEE. Trimming at V came to 0 bases and at J to 0 bases, leaving 2 bases not matched to a gene. CDR3 nucleotides: TGTGCCAGCAGCGTAGGGACAGGGTTCTCCTACGAGCAGTACTTC. Amino acids: CASSVGTGFSYEQYF.

This chain connects TRBV4-1 to TRBJ2-3, with TRBD1 matching 10 bases. The germline V gene has CDR1 MGHRA and CDR2 YSYEKL. This CDR3 contains 16 residues. V gave up 3 bases and J gave up 2 bases; unmatched junction bases: 5. The CDR3 spells CASSQSGTGDTDTQYF. The CDR3 coding sequence is TGCGCCAGCAGCCAGAGCGGGACAGGGGACACAGATACGCAGTATTTT.

This chain joins TRBV7-9 and TRBJ1-3, with D uncertain. Germline V gives CDR1 SEHNR, CDR2 FQNEAQ (reference sequence). V lost 1 base, J lost 0 bases, and 4 bases lay in between. This CDR3 is 14 amino acids long. The CDR3 nucleotides read TGTGCCAGCAGCTTAGACAGCTCTGGAAACACCATATATTTT. Amino acid sequence: CASSLDSSGNTIYF.

The chain carries TRBV7-9 and TRBJ2-3; 9 bases are a match to TRBD1. The CDR3 runs 16 residues. V was clipped by 5 bases and J by 2 bases; unmatched bases: 8. Germline loops: CDR1 SEHNR, CDR2 FQNEAQ (reference sequence). The CDR3 loop is CASSVAGTGITDTQYF. CDR3 sequence (DNA): TGTGCCAGCAGCGTTGCCGGGACAGGGATCACAGATACGCAGTATTTT.

The rearrangement joins TRBV6-5 to TRBJ1-1, with D unclear. Looked up from germline, CDR1 is MNHEY and CDR2 is SVGAGI. V lost 4 bases and J 1 base, leaving 10 bases between the germline ends. This CDR3 has 14 residues. The CDR3 DNA reads TGTGCCAGCAGTTCGCCTAGCCGGAACACTGAAGCTTTCTTT. It codes for CASSSPSRNTEAFF.

This clone was seen only once. The chain recombines TRBV3-1 (or the pseudogene TRBV3-2) with TRBJ2-1; D may be TRBD1 (5 bases). The CDR3 is made up of 13 amino acids. Looked up from germline, CDR1 is LGHDT and CDR2 is YNNKEL (reference sequence). Between the trimmed V and J ends, which lost 4 bases and 7 bases, there was a span of 11 bases. CDR3 nucleotides: TGTGCCAGCAGCCCCTCGTCAGGGAATGAGCAGTTCTTC. Amino acids: CASSPSSGNEQFF.

V and J are TRBV7-2 and TRBJ2-7; 7 bases match TRBD1. The junction had 10 bases not matched to a gene; V was cut back by 5 bases and J by 3 bases. Germline V lookup: CDR1 SGHTA, CDR2 FQGNSA. The CDR3 spans 15 residues. CDR3 sequence (DNA): TGTGCCAGCAGCCCGACCGGGACAGTCTTCTACGAGCAGTACTTC. Residues: CASSPTGTVFYEQYF.

The chain uses TRBV7-9 and TRBJ2-1; 10 bases fit TRBD1. Trimming at V came to 2 bases and at J to 3 bases, leaving 4 bases not matched to a gene. This CDR3 spans 16 amino acids. CDR1 is SEHNR and CDR2 is FQNEAQ in the germline V gene (reference sequence). The CDR3: CASSLRTGGSYNEQFF. The DNA for the CDR3 is TGTGCCAGCAGCTTAAGGACAGGGGGAAGCTACAATGAGCAGTTCTTC.